The clone carrying this T cell receptor beta chain was seen only a few times. From germline, CDR1 is GTSNPN and CDR2 SVGIG (reference sequence). This CDR3 spans 15 amino acids. V gave up 0 bases and J gave up 5 bases; unmatched junction bases: 9. The record originates from a study of blood T cell repertoires in COVID-19. Overall study: Samples taken during acute and convalescent COVID-19 were collected in the United States, Italy and Spain. The analysed material was cDNA or gDNA that came from T cells, B-cell-depleted T cells, or PBMCs.

Assay used: immunoSEQ multiplex PCR; TCRdb lists only in-frame clones, some missing. The table has some 29,000 clones, 80% to 90% seen once; the top ten hold more than 25%. V gene TRBV30 combines with J gene TRBJ1-2; 7 nucleotides match TRBD1. The receptor comes from a woman of 80 years or more with COVID-19, enrolled during active disease. Input material: peripheral blood. This CDR3 is CAWSVGDRVMYGYTF. In DNA form, the CDR3 reads TGTGCCTGGAGTGTAGGGGACAGAGTTATGTATGGCTACACCTTC. Supplemented by reference TRBV30 and TRBJ1-2, the full variable domain reads SQTIHQWPATLVQPVGSPLSLECTVEGTSNPNLYWYRQAAGRGLQLLFYSVGIGQISSEVPQNLSASRPQDRQFILSSKKLLLSDSGFYLCAWSVGDRVMYGYTFGSGTRLTVV.